Presented here are 30 T cell receptor beta chains from one specimen sequenced in a study of blood T cell repertoires in COVID-19. Here immunoSEQ multiplex PCR was the method, and the copy in TCRdb shows in-frame clones only, minus some. There are 150,000 or so clones in the sample; around 85% occur only once, and around 3.1% lies in the top ten. The source material was peripheral blood. The receptor source for this set is a woman between 35 and 50 years old with active or convalescent COVID-19.

The chain employs TRBV5-1 and TRBJ2-7, with 8 bases fitting TRBD1. Trimming removed 2 bases from V and 0 bases from J; junction bases left unmatched: 4. The CDR3 runs to 15 residues. Germline V gene lookup returns CDR1 SGHRS and CDR2 YFSETQ. In DNA form, the CDR3 reads TGCGCCAGCAGCTTTGGGACAGGAGCCTCCTACGAGCAGTACTTC. Amino acids: CASSFGTGASYEQYF.

V and J are TRBV3-1 (or the pseudogene TRBV3-2) and TRBJ1-1; D gene uncertain. The CDR3 has 14 residues. Deletions cut 0 bases from V and 5 bases from J, with 10 bases between. Germline CDR1 is LGHDT and CDR2 is YNNKEL (reference sequence). The CDR3 sequence is CASSQDKVRTEAFF. The CDR3 DNA sequence: TGTGCCAGCAGCCAAGACAAAGTACGGACTGAAGCTTTCTTT.

The rearrangement uses TRBV5-1 and TRBJ1-1, with 10 bases that match TRBD1. This CDR3 spans 16 amino acids. CDR1 is SGHRS and CDR2 is YFSETQ in the germline V gene. Trimming took 4 bases from V and 4 from J; bases not matched to a gene: 10. This CDR3 is CASSPRTGGFGTEAFF. CDR3 nucleotide sequence: TGCGCCAGCAGCCCTCGGACAGGGGGTTTTGGCACTGAAGCTTTCTTT.

V gene TRBV28 combines with J gene TRBJ1-5; no definite D call. Trimming took off 3 bases at V and 4 bases at J, with 10 bases between the two ends. This CDR3 contains 14 residues. The V gene's germline CDR1 is MDHEN and CDR2 SYDVKM. CDR3 residues: CASSFRGTNQPQHF. The CDR3 DNA reads TGTGCCAGCAGTTTCCGCGGTACAAATCAGCCCCAGCATTTT.

The table lists this clone with a count of one. CDR3 protein: CASSEHRGISYNEQFF. The CDR3 coding sequence is TGTGCCAGCAGTGAGCACAGGGGGATTTCCTACAATGAGCAGTTCTTC. This sequence joins TRBV28 and TRBJ2-1; the match to TRBD1 covers 8 bases. V lost 5 bases to trimming and J lost 1 base; unmatched junction nucleotides: 7. The CDR3 sequence is 16 residues long. Germline CDR1 MDHEN, CDR2 SYDVKM.

The genes are TRBV19 and TRBJ1-2; 9 positions agree with TRBD1. The V and J ends lost 4 bases and 0 bases, in that order; junction bases with no gene match: 6. Germline CDR1 is LNHDA and CDR2 is SQIVND (reference sequence). CDR3 length equals 16 residues. DNA of the CDR3: TGTGCCAGTAGTAAAGGGACAGGGATAGCTAACTATGGCTACACCTTC. It translates to CASSKGTGIANYGYTF.

This chain joins TRBV29-1 and TRBJ1-2, with TRBD1 matching 8 bases. CDR3 size: 11 residues. Germline values: CDR1 SQVTM, CDR2 ANQGSEA. Germline trimming cut 7 bases from V and 8 bases from J; bases unmatched to any gene: 6. CDR3: CSGFGQGGYTF. The CDR3 nucleotides are TGCAGCGGGTTCGGACAGGGCGGCTACACCTTC.

This clone appeared a few times. The rearrangement joins TRBV10-2 to TRBJ1-2, with D possibly TRBD1 on 6 matching bases. CDR1 is WSHSY, CDR2 SAAADI, per germline. V was shortened by 3 bases and J by 6 bases, with 14 bases between the two germline ends. CDR3 length: 14 residues. In DNA, the CDR3 is TGCGCCAGCAGTGAAACAGGGTTGTTGAATGGCTACACCTTC. It encodes CASSETGLLNGYTF.

J is TRBJ2-1 and V is TRBV27; 10 bases line up with TRBD2. This CDR3 spans 17 amino acids. Germline V gene sequence: CDR1 MNHEY, CDR2 SMNVEV (reference sequence). J was trimmed by 2 bases and V by 2 bases; bases with no gene match: 6. The CDR3 here is CASSLKGTSVTYNEQFF. The CDR3 DNA reads TGTGCCAGCAGTTTAAAGGGGACTAGCGTTACCTACAATGAGCAGTTCTTC.

The chain couples TRBV29-1 to TRBJ1-1, with a weak D call TRBD1 (6 bases). Germline-derived CDR1 and CDR2 are SQVTM and ANQGSEA. V lost 3 bases to trimming and J lost 5 bases, with 7 bases between them. The CDR3 runs to 11 residues. The CDR3: CSVDRGTEAFF. The CDR3 region has the DNA TGCAGCGTTGACAGGGGAACTGAAGCTTTCTTT. Full variable domain (rest looked up from reference TRBV29-1 and TRBJ1-1): SAVISQKPSRDICQRGTSLTIQCQVDSQVTMMFWYRQQPGQSLTLIATANQGSEATYESGFVIDKFPISRPNLTFSTLTVSNMSPEDSSIYLCSVDRGTEAFFGQGTRLTVV.

The chain couples TRBV20-1 to TRBJ2-7, with 8 bases fitting TRBD2. V gave up 5 bases and J gave up 0 bases; unmatched junction bases: 15. Germline CDR1 reads DFQATT; CDR2 reads SNEGSKA (reference sequence). The CDR3 has 17 amino acids. The CDR3 coding sequence is TGCAGTGCTGGTGGGGGACTAGTTGGCGGGGACTCCTACGAGCAGTACTTC. Protein product: CSAGGGLVGGDSYEQYF.

This sequence joins TRBV6-5 and TRBJ1-4, with TRBD1 matching 7 bases. In germline, CDR1 is MNHEY, CDR2 SVGAGI. Unmatched junction bases numbered 6, after V lost 1 base and J lost 4 bases. CDR3 length: 16 amino acids. The CDR3, as DNA: TGTGCCAGCAGTTACTACAGGGGCGGATTTAATGAAAAACTGTTTTTT. It specifies CASSYYRGGFNEKLFF.

J is TRBJ1-2 and V is TRBV6-2 or TRBV6-3; a possible D gene is TRBD1 (6 bases). Per germline, CDR1 MNHEY and CDR2 SVGEGT. This CDR3 is built from 16 residues. V lost 2 bases and J 4 bases, leaving 17 bases between the germline ends. CDR3 region: CASSYPGQPGTYGYTF. The CDR3 coding sequence is TGTGCCAGCAGTTACCCCGGACAGCCCGGGACCTATGGCTACACCTTC.

The genes are TRBV2 and TRBJ2-7; D not resolved. CDR3 length equals 11 residues. The V gene's germline CDR1 is SNHLY and CDR2 FYNNEI. Trimming cost V 3 bases and J 4 bases, with 4 bases left between them. The CDR3 region has the DNA TGTGCCAGCAGTGATTATTACGAGCAGTACTTC. Its protein product is CASSDYYEQYF.

For the CDR3, the DNA is TGCAGCGGATCCACAGGGGGCACTGAAGCTTTCTTT. It encodes CSGSTGGTEAFF. The chain couples TRBV29-1 to TRBJ1-1, with 8 positions matching TRBD1. CDR3 size: 12 residues. CDR1 is SQVTM, CDR2 ANQGSEA, per germline. V gave up 7 bases and J gave up 4 bases; unmatched junction bases: 5.

The chain carries TRBV28 and TRBJ1-2; TRBD1 agrees at 9 bases. The CDR3 is made up of 14 amino acids. The V gene end was trimmed by 3 bases and the J gene end by 8 bases; junction bases not matched to a gene: 7. Germline CDR1 and CDR2: MDHEN and SYDVKM. The DNA for the CDR3 is TGTGCCAGCAGTTTGTTTGGGACAGGGATCGGCTACACCTTC. Translated: CASSLFGTGIGYTF.

The genes are TRBV28 and TRBJ2-7; the match to TRBD1 covers 7 bases. Germline values: CDR1 MDHEN, CDR2 SYDVKM. V shed 5 bases, J shed 3 bases, and the junction held 7 bases outside the gene matches. The length of the CDR3 is 14 residues. In DNA form, the CDR3 reads TGTGCCAGCAGTCCCGGGGACAGAATCTACGAGCAGTACTTC. It codes for CASSPGDRIYEQYF.

This chain connects TRBV28 to TRBJ1-1; D gene uncertain. This CDR3 is 18 amino acids long. Between the trimmed V and J ends, which lost 3 bases and 5 bases, there was a span of 25 bases. Germline V lookup: CDR1 MDHEN, CDR2 SYDVKM. The chain's CDR3 is CASSLLGLSEGLRTEAFF. The DNA of the CDR3 is TGTGCCAGCAGTTTGCTCGGTTTGTCGGAGGGCCTAAGGACTGAAGCTTTCTTT.

The rearrangement links TRBV2 to TRBJ2-7, with unresolved D. The V and J ends lost 2 bases and 2 bases respectively, with 13 bases between them. The CDR3 has 15 amino acids. Germline lookup yields CDR1 SNHLY and CDR2 FYNNEI. CDR3 in DNA: TGTGCCAGCAGTGAACCGCCGTTTGGCACCTACGAGCAGTACTTC. Its translation is CASSEPPFGTYEQYF.

The chain joins TRBV27 to TRBJ1-2; TRBD1 matches at 8 bases. This CDR3 contains 14 residues. V gave up 3 bases and J gave up 8 bases; unmatched junction bases: 8. In germline, CDR1 is MNHEY, CDR2 SMNVEV (reference sequence). This CDR3 is CASSFFGQGYGYTF. In nucleotides, the CDR3 is TGTGCCAGCAGTTTTTTTGGACAGGGATACGGCTACACCTTC.

V gene TRBV5-1 combines with J gene TRBJ2-1; D remains ambiguous. The CDR3 totals 12 residues. Looked up from germline, CDR1 is SGHRS and CDR2 is YFSETQ. The ends were cut back, 4 bases at V and 7 bases at J, with 9 bases in the middle. The CDR3 spells CASSPRTNEQFF. For the CDR3, the DNA is TGCGCCAGCAGCCCCAGAACGAATGAGCAGTTCTTC.

The chain couples TRBV11-2 to TRBJ2-1, with 11 bases that match TRBD2. Trimming took 5 bases from V and 4 from J; bases not matched to a gene: 4. Germline CDR1 is SGHAT and CDR2 is FQNNGV. This CDR3 has 15 amino acids. The CDR3 reads CASSPTSGGYNEQFF. DNA for the CDR3: TGTGCCAGCAGCCCTACTAGCGGGGGTTACAATGAGCAGTTCTTC.

The chain employs TRBV28 and TRBJ1-5, with 7 bases matching TRBD1. Germline CDR1 and CDR2: MDHEN and SYDVKM. This CDR3 has 15 residues. V gave up 6 bases and J gave up 4 bases; unmatched junction bases: 9. The CDR3 loop is CASRTPPGGNQPQHF. CDR3 bases: TGTGCCAGCAGAACTCCGCCAGGGGGGAATCAGCCCCAGCATTTT.

The chain couples TRBV12-3 or TRBV12-4 to TRBJ1-1, with D possibly TRBD1 on 5 matching bases. The V end lost 7 bases, the J end lost 10 bases, and 16 bases lay between the germline ends. This CDR3 region has 12 residues. CDR3 residues: CASTPTGGRAFF. CDR3 coding DNA: TGTGCCAGCACTCCTACAGGAGGGCGAGCTTTCTTT.

The rearrangement joins TRBV30 to TRBJ2-7; 7 positions agree with TRBD2. The germline V gene encodes CDR1 GTSNPN and CDR2 SVGIG (reference sequence). This CDR3 spans 14 amino acids. V lost 2 bases, J lost 7 bases, and 11 bases stayed unmatched. The CDR3 DNA reads TGTGCCTGGAGTTTGGCGGGGGTTCCGCGGGAGCAGTACTTC. Translated, it gives CAWSLAGVPREQYF. Filled out from reference TRBV30 and TRBJ2-7, the complete variable domain reads SQTIHQWPATLVQPVGSPLSLECTVEGTSNPNLYWYRQAAGRGLQLLFYSVGIGQISSEVPQNLSASRPQDRQFILSSKKLLLSDSGFYLCAWSLAGVPREQYFGPGTRLTVT.

The genes are TRBV28 and TRBJ2-7; 8 bases are shared with TRBD2. This CDR3 comprises 15 residues. The germline gives CDR1 MDHEN, CDR2 SYDVKM. V lost 4 bases to trimming and J lost 4 bases; unmatched junction nucleotides: 9. The CDR3 bases are TGTGCCAGCAGTTCGCCCGGGACTAGTAGTTACGAGCAGTACTTC. Translation: CASSSPGTSSYEQYF.

The rearrangement uses TRBV5-6 and TRBJ1-6; 12 positions agree with TRBD1. CDR3 length equals 18 residues. The germline V gene has CDR1 SGHDT and CDR2 YYEEEE. The J segment lost 10 bases and the V segment lost 5 bases, leaving 16 bases of the junction unmatched. For the CDR3, the DNA is TGTGCCAGCAGTCCGGGACAGGGGGCGCAAGATCTGCGGTCACCCCTCCACTTT. It yields the protein CASSPGQGAQDLRSPLHF.

The rearrangement uses TRBV9 and TRBJ2-7; TRBD2 matches at 8 bases. CDR3 length: 15 residues. The germline V gene has CDR1 SGDLS and CDR2 YYNGEE. J lost 5 bases, V lost 4 bases, and 11 bases had no gene match. CDR3 residues: CASSLSPGTSDEQYF. The CDR3 DNA is TGTGCCAGCAGCCTTTCCCCCGGGACTAGTGACGAGCAGTACTTC.

The V gene is TRBV7-9, the J gene TRBJ2-2; 12 bases map to TRBD2. After removal of 5 bases from V and 1 base from J, the junction contained 2 bases not matched to a gene. Germline CDR1 SEHNR, CDR2 FQNEAQ (reference sequence). The CDR3 runs to 16 residues. The CDR3: CASSAGLAGNTGELFF. In nucleotides, the CDR3 is TGTGCCAGCAGCGCGGGACTAGCGGGGAACACCGGGGAGCTGTTTTTT. Full variable domain (remainder filled in from reference TRBV7-9 and TRBJ2-2): DTGVSQNPRHKITKRGQNVTFRCDPISEHNRLYWYRQTLGQGPEFLTYFQNEAQLEKSRLLSDRFSAERPKGSFSTLEIQRTEQGDSAMYLCASSAGLAGNTGELFFGEGSRLTVL.

The chain carries TRBV9 and TRBJ2-1; D remains ambiguous. The V gene's germline CDR1 is SGDLS and CDR2 YYNGEE. Trimming stripped 0 bases from V and 6 bases from J, with 7 bases between. CDR3 size: 13 residues. The CDR3 is CASSVAPVNEQFF. In nucleotides, the CDR3 is TGTGCCAGCAGCGTAGCCCCAGTCAATGAGCAGTTCTTC.